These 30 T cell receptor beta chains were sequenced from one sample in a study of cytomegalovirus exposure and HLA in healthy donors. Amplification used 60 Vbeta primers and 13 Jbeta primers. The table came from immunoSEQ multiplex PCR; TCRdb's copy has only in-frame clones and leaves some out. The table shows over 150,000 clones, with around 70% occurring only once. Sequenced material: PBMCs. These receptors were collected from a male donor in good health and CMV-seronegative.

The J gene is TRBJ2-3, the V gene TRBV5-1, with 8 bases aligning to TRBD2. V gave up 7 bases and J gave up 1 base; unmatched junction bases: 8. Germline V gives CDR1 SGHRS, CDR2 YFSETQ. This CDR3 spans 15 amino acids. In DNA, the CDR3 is TGCGCCAGCGCGGGGGGTAGCGGGGGCACAGATACGCAGTATTTT. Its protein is CASAGGSGGTDTQYF.

The CDR3 DNA reads TGTGCCAGCAGTGTAGAGGGCAGGGGTCCAGATACGCAGTATTTT. Protein sequence: CASSVEGRGPDTQYF. The V and J genes are TRBV7-2 and TRBJ2-3, with a possible D match to TRBD1 (6 bases). The V end lost 6 bases, the J end lost 4 bases, and 17 bases lay between the germline ends. Germline V gene sequence: CDR1 SGHTA, CDR2 FQGNSA. This CDR3 comprises 15 residues. The variable domain in full, with the rest retrieved from reference TRBV7-2 and TRBJ2-3, is GAGVSQSPSNKVTEKGKDVELRCDPISGHTALYWYRQSLGQGLEFLIYFQGNSAPDKSGLPSDRFSAERTGGSVSTLTIQRTQQEDSAVYLCASSVEGRGPDTQYFGPGTRLTVL.

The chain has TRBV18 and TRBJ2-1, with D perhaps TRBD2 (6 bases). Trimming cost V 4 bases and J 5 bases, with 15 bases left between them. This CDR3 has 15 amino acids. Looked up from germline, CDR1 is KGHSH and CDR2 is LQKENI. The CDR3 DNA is TGTGCCAGCTCACTCGGTACTAGCAACGACAATGAGCAGTTCTTC. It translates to CASSLGTSNDNEQFF.

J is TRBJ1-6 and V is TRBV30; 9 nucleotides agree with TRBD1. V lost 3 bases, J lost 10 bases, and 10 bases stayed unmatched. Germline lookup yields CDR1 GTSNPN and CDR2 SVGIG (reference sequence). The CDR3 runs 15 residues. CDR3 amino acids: CAWRITGGAGSPLHF. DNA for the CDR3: TGTGCCTGGAGAATCACAGGGGGCGCCGGGTCACCCCTCCACTTT.

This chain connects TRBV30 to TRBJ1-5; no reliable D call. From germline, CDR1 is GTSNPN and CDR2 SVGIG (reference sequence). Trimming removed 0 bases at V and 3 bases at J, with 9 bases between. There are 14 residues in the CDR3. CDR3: CAWSVGLVNQPQHF. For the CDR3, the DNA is TGTGCCTGGAGTGTGGGCCTGGTCAATCAGCCCCAGCATTTT.

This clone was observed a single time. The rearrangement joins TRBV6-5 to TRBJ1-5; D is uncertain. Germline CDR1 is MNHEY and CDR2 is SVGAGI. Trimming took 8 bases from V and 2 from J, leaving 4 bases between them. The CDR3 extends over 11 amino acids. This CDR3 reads CASGRNQPQHF. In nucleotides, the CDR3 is TGTGCCAGCGGGCGCAATCAGCCCCAGCATTTT.

Here the CDR3 reads CASSYSRNTGELFF. CDR3 DNA: TGTGCCAGCAGTTACTCGCGGAACACCGGGGAGCTGTTTTTT. The V call is TRBV6-5, the J call TRBJ2-2; D is unresolved. CDR3 length: 14 residues. The germline V and J ends were trimmed by 0 bases and 1 base, with 3 bases remaining between them. Germline CDR1 is MNHEY and CDR2 is SVGAGI.

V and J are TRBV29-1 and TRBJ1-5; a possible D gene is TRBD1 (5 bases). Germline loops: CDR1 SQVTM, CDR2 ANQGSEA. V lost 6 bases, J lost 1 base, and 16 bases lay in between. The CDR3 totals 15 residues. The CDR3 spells CSVASGIGSNQPQHF. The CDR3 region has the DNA TGCAGCGTCGCCTCAGGGATTGGAAGCAATCAGCCCCAGCATTTT. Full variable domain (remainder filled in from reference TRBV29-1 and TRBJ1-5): SAVISQKPSRDICQRGTSLTIQCQVDSQVTMMFWYRQQPGQSLTLIATANQGSEATYESGFVIDKFPISRPNLTFSTLTVSNMSPEDSSIYLCSVASGIGSNQPQHFGDGTRLSIL.

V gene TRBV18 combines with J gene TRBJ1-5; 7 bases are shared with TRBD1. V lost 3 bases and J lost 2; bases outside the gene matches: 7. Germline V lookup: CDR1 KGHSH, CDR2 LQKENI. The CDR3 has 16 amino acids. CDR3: CASSPSTGSGNQPQHF. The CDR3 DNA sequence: TGTGCCAGCTCACCGTCGACAGGGTCTGGCAATCAGCCCCAGCATTTT.

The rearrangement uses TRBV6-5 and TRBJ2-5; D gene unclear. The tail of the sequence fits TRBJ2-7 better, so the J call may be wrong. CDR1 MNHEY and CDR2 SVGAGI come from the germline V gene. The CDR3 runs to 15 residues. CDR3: CASSYLAYDSYEQYF. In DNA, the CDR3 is TGTGCCAGCAGTTATTTGGCCTATGACTCCTACGAGCAGTACTTC.

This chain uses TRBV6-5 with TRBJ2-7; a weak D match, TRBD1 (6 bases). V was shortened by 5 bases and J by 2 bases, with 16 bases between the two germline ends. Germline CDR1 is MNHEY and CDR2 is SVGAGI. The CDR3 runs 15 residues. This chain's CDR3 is CASSRGGPLTYEQYF. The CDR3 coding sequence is TGTGCCAGCAGTAGAGGGGGACCGCTGACCTACGAGCAGTACTTC.

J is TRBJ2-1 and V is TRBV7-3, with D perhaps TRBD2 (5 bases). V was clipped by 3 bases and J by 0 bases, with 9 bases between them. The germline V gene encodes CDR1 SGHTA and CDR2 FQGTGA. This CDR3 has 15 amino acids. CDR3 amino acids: CASSFSVSSYNEQFF. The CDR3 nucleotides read TGTGCCAGCAGCTTTAGCGTCAGCTCCTACAATGAGCAGTTCTTC.

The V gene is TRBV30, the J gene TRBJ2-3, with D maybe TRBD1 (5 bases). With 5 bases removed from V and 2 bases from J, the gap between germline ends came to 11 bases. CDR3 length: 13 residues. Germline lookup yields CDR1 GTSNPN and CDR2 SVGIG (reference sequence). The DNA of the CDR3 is TGTGCCTGGGTAGGGGTAAACACAGATACGCAGTATTTT. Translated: CAWVGVNTDTQYF. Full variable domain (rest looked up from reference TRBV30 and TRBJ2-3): SQTIHQWPATLVQPVGSPLSLECTVEGTSNPNLYWYRQAAGRGLQLLFYSVGIGQISSEVPQNLSASRPQDRQFILSSKKLLLSDSGFYLCAWVGVNTDTQYFGPGTRLTVL.

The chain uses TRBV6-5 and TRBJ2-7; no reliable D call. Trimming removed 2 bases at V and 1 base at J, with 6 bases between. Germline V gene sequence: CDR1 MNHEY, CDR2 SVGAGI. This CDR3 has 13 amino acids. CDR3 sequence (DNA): TGTGCCAGCAGTTACACACCTTCCTACGAGCAGTACTTC. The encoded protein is CASSYTPSYEQYF.

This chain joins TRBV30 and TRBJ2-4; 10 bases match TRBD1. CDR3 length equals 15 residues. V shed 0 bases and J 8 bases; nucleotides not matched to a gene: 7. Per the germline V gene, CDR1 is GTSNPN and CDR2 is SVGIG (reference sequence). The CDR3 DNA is TGTGCCTGGAGTGTAAGGGGACAGGGGTATGACATTCAGTACTTC. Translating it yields CAWSVRGQGYDIQYF.

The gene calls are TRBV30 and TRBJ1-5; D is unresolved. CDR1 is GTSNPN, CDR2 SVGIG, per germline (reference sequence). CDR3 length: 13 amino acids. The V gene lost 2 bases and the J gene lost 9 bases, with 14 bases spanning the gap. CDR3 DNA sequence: TGTGCCTGGAGTAGGGAGGTTCTCCGGCCCCAGCATTTT. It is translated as CAWSREVLRPQHF. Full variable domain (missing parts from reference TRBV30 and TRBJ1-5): SQTIHQWPATLVQPVGSPLSLECTVEGTSNPNLYWYRQAAGRGLQLLFYSVGIGQISSEVPQNLSASRPQDRQFILSSKKLLLSDSGFYLCAWSREVLRPQHFGDGTRLSIL.

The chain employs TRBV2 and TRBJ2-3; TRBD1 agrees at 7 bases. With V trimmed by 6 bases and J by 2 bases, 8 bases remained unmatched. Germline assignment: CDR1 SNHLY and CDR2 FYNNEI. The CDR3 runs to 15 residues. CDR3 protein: CASRGQTTSTDTQYF. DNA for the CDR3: TGTGCCAGCAGGGGACAGACGACTTCCACAGATACGCAGTATTTT.

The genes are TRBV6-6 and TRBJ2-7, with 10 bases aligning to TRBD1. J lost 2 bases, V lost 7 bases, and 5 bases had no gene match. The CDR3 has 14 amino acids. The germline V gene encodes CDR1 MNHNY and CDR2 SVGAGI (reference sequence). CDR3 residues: CASTRQGAPYEQYF. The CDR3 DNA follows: TGTGCCAGCACCCGACAGGGGGCACCCTACGAGCAGTACTTC.

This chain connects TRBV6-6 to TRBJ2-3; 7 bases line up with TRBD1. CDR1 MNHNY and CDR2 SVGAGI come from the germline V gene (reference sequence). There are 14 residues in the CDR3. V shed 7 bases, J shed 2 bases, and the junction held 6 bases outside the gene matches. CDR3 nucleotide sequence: TGTGCCAGCACCTTGAGGGGGCACACAGATACGCAGTATTTT. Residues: CASTLRGHTDTQYF.

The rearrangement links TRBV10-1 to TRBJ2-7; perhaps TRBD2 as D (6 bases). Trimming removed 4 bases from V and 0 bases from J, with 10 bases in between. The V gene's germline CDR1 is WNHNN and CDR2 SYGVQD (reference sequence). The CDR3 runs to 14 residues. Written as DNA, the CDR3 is TGCGCCAGCAGTGCTGGGACTCGCTCCTACGAGCAGTACTTC. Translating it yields CASSAGTRSYEQYF.

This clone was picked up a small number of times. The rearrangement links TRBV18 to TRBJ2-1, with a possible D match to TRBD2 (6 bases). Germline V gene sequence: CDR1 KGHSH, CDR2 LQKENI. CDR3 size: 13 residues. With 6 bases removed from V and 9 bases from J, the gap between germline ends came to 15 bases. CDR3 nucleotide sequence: TGTGCCAGCTCTTTGCGGGGAGAGGGTGAGCAGTTCTTC. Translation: CASSLRGEGEQFF.

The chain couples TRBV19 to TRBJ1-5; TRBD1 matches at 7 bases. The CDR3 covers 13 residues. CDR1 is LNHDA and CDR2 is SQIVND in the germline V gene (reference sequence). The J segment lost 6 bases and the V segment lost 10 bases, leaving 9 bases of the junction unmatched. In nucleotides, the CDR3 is TGTGCCATTGCCGGGACAGCAAGTCAGCCCCAGCATTTT. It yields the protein CAIAGTASQPQHF.

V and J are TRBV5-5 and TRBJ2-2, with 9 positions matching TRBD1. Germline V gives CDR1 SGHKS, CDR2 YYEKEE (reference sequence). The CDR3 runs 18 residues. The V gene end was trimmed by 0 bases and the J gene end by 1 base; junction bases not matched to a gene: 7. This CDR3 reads CASSLGQGVWGNTGELFF. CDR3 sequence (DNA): TGTGCCAGCAGCTTGGGACAGGGGGTATGGGGGAACACCGGGGAGCTGTTTTTT.

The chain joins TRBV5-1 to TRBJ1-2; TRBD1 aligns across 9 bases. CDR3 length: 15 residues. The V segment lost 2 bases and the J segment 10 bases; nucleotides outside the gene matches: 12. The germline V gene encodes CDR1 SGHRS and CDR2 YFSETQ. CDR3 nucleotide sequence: TGCGCCAGCAGCTTCCCGGGACAGGGAATGCTGGACTACACCTTC. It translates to CASSFPGQGMLDYTF.

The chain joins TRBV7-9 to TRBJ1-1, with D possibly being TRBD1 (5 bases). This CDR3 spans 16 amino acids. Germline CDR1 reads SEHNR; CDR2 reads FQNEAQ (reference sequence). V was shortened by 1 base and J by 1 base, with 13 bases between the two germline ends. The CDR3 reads CASSLGFGTKNTEAFF. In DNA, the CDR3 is TGTGCCAGCAGCTTAGGGTTCGGGACTAAGAACACTGAAGCTTTCTTT.

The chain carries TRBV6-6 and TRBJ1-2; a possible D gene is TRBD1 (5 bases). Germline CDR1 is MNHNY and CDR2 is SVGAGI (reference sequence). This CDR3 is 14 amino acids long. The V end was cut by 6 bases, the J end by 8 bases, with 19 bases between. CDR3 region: CASRVRIGAGGYTF. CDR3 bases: TGTGCCAGCAGAGTTAGGATCGGGGCGGGGGGCTACACCTTC.

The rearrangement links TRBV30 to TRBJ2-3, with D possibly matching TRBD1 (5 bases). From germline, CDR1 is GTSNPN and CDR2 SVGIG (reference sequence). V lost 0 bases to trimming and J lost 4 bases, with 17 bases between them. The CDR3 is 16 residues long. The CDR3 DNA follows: TGTGCCTGGAGTGTACGCAGGGTAAGGTGGGCAGATACGCAGTATTTT. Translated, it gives CAWSVRRVRWADTQYF.

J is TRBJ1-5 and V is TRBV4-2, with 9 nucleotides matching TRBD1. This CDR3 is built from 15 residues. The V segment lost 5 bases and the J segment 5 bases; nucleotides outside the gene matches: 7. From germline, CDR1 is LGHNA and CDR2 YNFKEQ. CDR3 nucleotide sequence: TGTGCCAGCAGCGAGGGACAGGGTTTGGATCAGCCCCAGCATTTT. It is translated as CASSEGQGLDQPQHF.

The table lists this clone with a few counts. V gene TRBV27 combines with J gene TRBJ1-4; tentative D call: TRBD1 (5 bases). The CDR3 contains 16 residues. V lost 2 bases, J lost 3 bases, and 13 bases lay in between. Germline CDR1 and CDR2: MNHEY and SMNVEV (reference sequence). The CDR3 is CASSLRVRGSNEKLFF. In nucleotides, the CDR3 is TGTGCCAGCAGTTTAAGGGTCCGGGGGTCTAATGAAAAACTGTTTTTT.

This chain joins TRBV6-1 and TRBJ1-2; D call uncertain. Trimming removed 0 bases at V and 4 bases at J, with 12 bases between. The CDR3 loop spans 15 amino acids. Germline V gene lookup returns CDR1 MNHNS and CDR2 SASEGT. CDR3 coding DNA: TGTGCCAGCAGTGAAGCGCTGATCGGTCTCTATGGCTACACCTTC. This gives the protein CASSEALIGLYGYTF.